A single sample is the source of the 7 T cell receptor beta chains below, sequenced in a study of cytomegalovirus exposure and HLA in healthy donors (dated by TCRdb to the late 2010s). Library creation used the immunoSEQ multiplex PCR assay. A mixture of 60 forward primers for TCR Vbeta segments and 13 reverse primers for TCR Jbeta segments was used in the multiplex PCR. TCRdb carries this immuneACCESS record with in-frame sequences only. Its versions omit some clonotypes, under half of them owing to an unresolved V gene in the studies checked, with the rest unexplained. The sample table holds roughly 120,000 clones, of which under 80% were seen once. The ten top clones hold over 7% of the sample. Sequenced: PBMCs. These receptors all come from a woman aged 45-59 years in good health and CMV-seropositive.

The chain couples TRBV9 to TRBJ2-3; D unresolved. Trimming stripped 0 bases from V and 0 bases from J, with 8 bases between. The V gene's germline CDR1 is SGDLS and CDR2 YYNGEE. This CDR3 has 15 residues. The CDR3 nucleotides read TGTGCCAGCAGCGTAGTCTACGGGAGCACAGATACGCAGTATTTT. Its protein is CASSVVYGSTDTQYF.

The chain recombines TRBV6-5 with TRBJ2-2; 7 positions match TRBD2. The trim removed 1 base at V and 0 bases at J, leaving 2 bases unmatched. Germline CDR1 reads MNHEY; CDR2 reads SVGAGI. The CDR3 is 16 amino acids. CDR3 DNA sequence: TGTGCCAGCAGTTACTACGGGGGGACGAACACCGGGGAGCTGTTTTTT. It yields the protein CASSYYGGTNTGELFF.

The J gene is TRBJ2-1, the V gene TRBV2; 14 bases agree with TRBD2. This CDR3 region has 16 residues. After removal of 6 bases from V and 4 bases from J, the junction contained 5 bases not matched to a gene. The germline gives CDR1 SNHLY, CDR2 FYNNEI. The CDR3 region has the DNA TGTGCCAGCAGCGTCGGACTAGCGGGGGGTTACAATGAGCAGTTCTTC. It is translated as CASSVGLAGGYNEQFF.

The rearrangement joins TRBV7-3 to TRBJ2-7, with 8 positions matching TRBD1. Germline V lookup: CDR1 SGHTA, CDR2 FQGTGA. This CDR3 has 15 amino acids. V trimming: 5 bases; J trimming: 0 bases; junction bases outside the gene matches: 6. CDR3 in amino acids: CASSLGQGDSYEQYF. DNA for the CDR3: TGTGCCAGCAGCCTAGGACAGGGAGACTCCTACGAGCAGTACTTC.

The genes are TRBV7-2 and TRBJ1-5; 7 bases are a match to TRBD1. V shed 5 bases, J shed 4 bases, and the junction held 11 bases outside the gene matches. CDR1 is SGHTA, CDR2 FQGNSA, per germline. The CDR3 covers 16 residues. CDR3 amino acids: CASSDGQALGNQPQHF. CDR3 DNA sequence: TGTGCCAGCAGCGACGGACAGGCGCTAGGGAATCAGCCCCAGCATTTT. Using reference TRBV7-2 and TRBJ1-5 for the parts outside the CDR3, the full variable domain is GAGVSQSPSNKVTEKGKDVELRCDPISGHTALYWYRQSLGQGLEFLIYFQGNSAPDKSGLPSDRFSAERTGGSVSTLTIQRTQQEDSAVYLCASSDGQALGNQPQHFGDGTRLSIL.

The chain uses TRBV4-2 and TRBJ1-1; TRBD1 matches at 7 bases. Germline V gene sequence: CDR1 LGHNA, CDR2 YNFKEQ. V shed 4 bases and J 4 bases; nucleotides not matched to a gene: 6. The CDR3 is made up of 14 amino acids. CDR3 region: CASSPRQGSTEAFF. As DNA, the CDR3 is TGTGCCAGCAGCCCGCGACAGGGAAGCACTGAAGCTTTCTTT.

The chain carries TRBV9 and TRBJ2-7; 7 bases agree with TRBD2. The germline V gene has CDR1 SGDLS and CDR2 YYNGEE. The CDR3 spans 16 residues. Unmatched junction bases numbered 6, after V lost 0 bases and J lost 0 bases. The CDR3: CASSVAGGASSYEQYF. CDR3 nucleotides: TGTGCCAGCAGCGTAGCGGGGGGAGCCAGCTCCTACGAGCAGTACTTC. Complete variable domain (other parts from reference TRBV9 and TRBJ2-7): DSGVTQTPKHLITATGQRVTLRCSPRSGDLSVYWYQQSLDQGLQFLIQYYNGEERAKGNILERFSAQQFPDLHSELNLSSLELGDSALYFCASSVAGGASSYEQYFGPGTRLTVT.